These T cell receptor beta chains were read from a single sample in a study of cytomegalovirus exposure and HLA in healthy donors. Sequencing used immunoSEQ multiplex PCR; TCRdb keeps in-frame clones, though not all of them. The sample records some 150,000 clones, approximately 78% being singletons. The sequenced sample consisted of PBMCs. All receptors derive from a woman between 45 and 65 years old in good health and CMV-seropositive. CDR3s leave out the opening cysteine and the closing phenylalanine or tryptophan. Fields, in order: CDR3 length, V gene, CDR3 protein.

CDR3 length: 14
V gene: TRBV5-5
CDR3 protein: ASSLVEGAGNTEAF

CDR3 length: 12
V gene: TRBV5-5
CDR3 protein: ASSGGPNQETQY

CDR3 length: 13
V gene: TRBV19
CDR3 protein: ASSIRDRSIGELF

CDR3 length: 12
V gene: TRBV5-1
CDR3 protein: ASRGGEYTDTQY

CDR3 length: 12
V gene: TRBV6-1
CDR3 protein: ASKPDRATYEQY

CDR3 length: 14
V gene: TRBV28
CDR3 protein: ASSFVGAPTGNTIY

CDR3 length: 9
V gene: TRBV2
CDR3 protein: ASTYQNIQY

CDR3 length: 11
V gene: TRBV18
CDR3 protein: ASSQDRGKAQH

CDR3 length: 13
V gene: TRBV7-2
CDR3 protein: ASSVDRSYSYEQY

CDR3 length: 16
V gene: TRBV7-2
CDR3 protein: ASSSAAGGYTVKHTQY

CDR3 length: 15
V gene: TRBV11-3
CDR3 protein: ASSPSADRAAAGELF

CDR3 length: 11
V gene: TRBV7-3
CDR3 protein: ASSKTGDTEAF

CDR3 length: 12
V gene: TRBV28
CDR3 protein: ASSLPGRFDGYT

CDR3 length: 15
V gene: TRBV7-8
CDR3 protein: ASSRRTELYSNQPQH

CDR3 length: 14
V gene: TRBV7-9
CDR3 protein: ASSIGQGLENTEAF

CDR3 length: 12
V gene: TRBV5-8
CDR3 protein: ASSSMTGREPQH

CDR3 length: 12
V gene: TRBV10-3
CDR3 protein: AISEAGRGGGYT

CDR3 length: 12
V gene: TRBV9
CDR3 protein: ASSVSGPNTEAF

CDR3 length: 13
V gene: TRBV11-2
CDR3 protein: ASSLDGTDNYGYT

CDR3 length: 15
V gene: TRBV27
CDR3 protein: ASSSRGMGGVNTEAF

CDR3 length: 12
V gene: TRBV6-1
CDR3 protein: AGGGAGSNQPQH

CDR3 length: 13
V gene: TRBV5-1
CDR3 protein: ASSLEGAAGAEAF

CDR3 length: 13
V gene: TRBV6-5
CDR3 protein: ASSLRGEGTDTQY

CDR3 length: 11
V gene: TRBV11-2
CDR3 protein: ASSLVNTGELF

CDR3 length: 13
V gene: TRBV29-1
CDR3 protein: SVEVGTPSQETQY

CDR3 length: 12
V gene: TRBV7-2
CDR3 protein: ASSKGLATREQY

CDR3 length: 13
V gene: TRBV6-1
CDR3 protein: ASSEAVISYNEQF

CDR3 length: 13
V gene: TRBV2
CDR3 protein: ASSVQTSGPETQY

CDR3 length: 12
V gene: TRBV5-4
CDR3 protein: ASSHGGGASEAF

CDR3 length: 11
V gene: TRBV10-3
CDR3 protein: AIADVRVGQAF

CDR3 length: 11
V gene: TRBV5-8
CDR3 protein: ASSLVLARKQF

CDR3 length: 11
V gene: TRBV10-3
CDR3 protein: AVGTGEITEAF

CDR3 length: 13
V gene: TRBV25-1
CDR3 protein: ASSRRGGLINEQF

CDR3 length: 13
V gene: TRBV28
CDR3 protein: ASSRPTGSNSPLH

CDR3 length: 11
V gene: TRBV4-1
CDR3 protein: ASSSTRGEKLF

CDR3 length: 12
V gene: TRBV5-1
CDR3 protein: ASSLGGGSGPQH

CDR3 length: 12
V gene: TRBV18
CDR3 protein: ASSLQGAPYEQY

CDR3 length: 12
V gene: TRBV7-2
CDR3 protein: ASSLVEETALYT

CDR3 length: 14
V gene: TRBV4-1
CDR3 protein: ASSQGSRGGRGEQF

CDR3 length: 12
V gene: TRBV18
CDR3 protein: ASSPKQGNYEQY